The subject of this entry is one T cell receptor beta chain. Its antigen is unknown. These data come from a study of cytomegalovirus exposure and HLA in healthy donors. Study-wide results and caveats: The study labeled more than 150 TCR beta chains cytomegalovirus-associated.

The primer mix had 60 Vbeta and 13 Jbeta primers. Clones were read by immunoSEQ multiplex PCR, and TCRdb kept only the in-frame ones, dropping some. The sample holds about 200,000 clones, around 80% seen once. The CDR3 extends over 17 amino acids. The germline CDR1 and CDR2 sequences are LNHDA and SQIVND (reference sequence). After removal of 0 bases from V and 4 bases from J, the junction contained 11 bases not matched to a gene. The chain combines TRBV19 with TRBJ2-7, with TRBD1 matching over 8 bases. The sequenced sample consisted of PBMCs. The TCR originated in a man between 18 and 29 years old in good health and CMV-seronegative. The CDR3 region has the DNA TGTGCCAGTAGTATAGACGTCTCCGGGACAGGCCTTTACGAGCAGTACTTC. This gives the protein CASSIDVSGTGLYEQYF.